A single sample gave rise to the 15 T cell receptor beta chains below, sequenced in a study of T cell responses to AZD1222 COVID-19 vaccine. The method was immunoSEQ multiplex PCR; TCRdb's version includes in-frame clones alone and lacks a portion of them. In the table there are 140,000 to 150,000 clones, approximately 91% of which are singletons. The specimen comprised peripheral blood, sampled 28 days after the second AZD1222 dose. These receptors originate from an adult who received the AZD1222 COVID-19 vaccine.

CDR3 protein: CASSLGQGPGYTF. CDR3 coding DNA: TGTGCCAGCAGCTTGGGACAGGGACCTGGCTACACCTTC. The chain employs TRBV11-3 and TRBJ1-2; TRBD1 matches 9 bases. Unmatched junction bases numbered 3, after V lost 3 bases and J lost 7 bases. Looked up from germline, CDR1 is SGHNT and CDR2 is YENEEA. This CDR3 contains 13 residues.

Regarding this clone: This sequence may be a read error, since a much larger clone differs from it by one base. This rearrangement joins TRBV29-1 to TRBJ1-1, with 8 bases that match TRBD1. CDR1 is SQVTM, CDR2 ANQGSEA, per germline. The CDR3 is 16 residues long. V lost 4 bases, J lost 7 bases, and 17 bases stayed unmatched. CDR3 sequence (DNA): TGCAGCGTTGGCCCCGGGACAGGTCGAGGGGATATTGAAGCTTTCTTT. Translating it yields CSVGPGTGRGDIEAFF.

The V gene is TRBV3-1 (or the pseudogene TRBV3-2), the J gene TRBJ1-6; unclear D gene. V lost 6 bases and J 7 bases, leaving 16 bases between the germline ends. This CDR3 comprises 15 residues. Germline CDR1 is LGHDT and CDR2 is YNNKEL (reference sequence). The CDR3 DNA sequence: TGTGCCAGCAGGGGAAGGATGGGTGCAAATTCACCCCTCCACTTT. Translation gives CASRGRMGANSPLHF.

The chain is built from TRBV19 and TRBJ2-1; 13 bases agree with TRBD2. CDR3 size: 19 residues. In germline, CDR1 is LNHDA, CDR2 SQIVND (reference sequence). Trimming cost V 7 bases and J 3 bases; bases outside gene matches: 15. CDR3 coding DNA: TGTGCCAGTACCCCTATCCCCGGGACTAGCGGGGCCCTCTACAATGAGCAGTTCTTC. It yields the protein CASTPIPGTSGALYNEQFF.

The rearrangement links TRBV25-1 to TRBJ1-2; 9 nucleotides line up with TRBD1. Germline CDR1 is MGHDK and CDR2 is SYGVNS. CDR3 length equals 16 residues. Losses at the gene ends were 2 bases for V and 3 bases for J; bases not matched to a gene: 7. The CDR3 spells CASSESTGGFDYGYTF. CDR3 bases: TGTGCCAGCAGTGAAAGTACAGGGGGCTTTGACTATGGCTACACCTTC.

The chain is built from TRBV5-1 and TRBJ1-1; TRBD1 might be the D (6 bases). V lost 4 bases, J lost 0 bases, and 28 bases lay in between. The CDR3 has 20 residues. Per the germline V gene, CDR1 is SGHRS and CDR2 is YFSETQ. The CDR3 region has the DNA TGCGCCAGCAGCCTCAGGACCGATATAGGGGGACCGGGCCTGAACACTGAAGCTTTCTTT. It translates to CASSLRTDIGGPGLNTEAFF.

Remarks on this clone: Its ends do not fully match the called genes, so a read error is possible. V gene TRBV7-7 combines with J gene TRBJ2-1; 15 bases are shared with TRBD2. This CDR3 region has 16 residues. Germline CDR1 reads SSHAT; CDR2 reads FNYEAQ (reference sequence). CDR3: CASSSGLAGGSNEQFF. CDR3 bases: TGTGCTAGCAGCAGCGGACTAGCGGGAGGGAGTAATGAGCAGTTCTTC.

The chain recombines TRBV24-1 with TRBJ2-1; 7 positions agree with TRBD1. CDR1 and CDR2 (germline): KGHDR, SFDVKD. The length of the CDR3 is 13 residues. With 4 bases clipped from V and 11 bases from J, the junction kept 7 bases outside the gene matches. Written as DNA, the CDR3 is TGTGCCACCAGTGACAACAGGGGATCAAAGCAGTTCTTC. It specifies CATSDNRGSKQFF.

The V and J genes are TRBV9 and TRBJ2-1; no reliable D call. Germline values: CDR1 SGDLS, CDR2 YYNGEE. With 2 bases removed from V and 14 bases from J, the gap between germline ends came to 11 bases. The CDR3 extends over 11 amino acids. The CDR3 DNA is TGTGCCAGCAGCGTCAGTACTGGGAAGTTCTTC. Encoded protein: CASSVSTGKFF.

J is TRBJ1-1 and V is TRBV6-6, with unresolved D. V was shortened by 0 bases and J by 2 bases, with 10 bases between the two germline ends. The CDR3 extends over 15 amino acids. CDR1 is MNHNY, CDR2 SVGAGI, per germline (reference sequence). DNA for the CDR3: TGTGCCAGCAGTTACTCGAACAATATTAACACTGAAGCTTTCTTT. The encoded protein is CASSYSNNINTEAFF.

V and J are TRBV24-1 and TRBJ1-5; 7 nucleotides agree with TRBD1. The CDR3 contains 15 residues. CDR1 KGHDR and CDR2 SFDVKD come from the germline V gene. With V trimmed by 0 bases and J by 6 bases, 4 bases remained unmatched. DNA for the CDR3: TGTGCCACCAGTGATTTGGCCAGGGGGATTCAGCCCCAGCATTTT. Its protein is CATSDLARGIQPQHF.

The J gene is TRBJ2-7, the V gene TRBV5-1; D remains unclear. The CDR3 extends over 16 amino acids. Trimming stripped 3 bases from V and 0 bases from J, with 16 bases between. From germline, CDR1 is SGHRS and CDR2 YFSETQ. Here the CDR3 DNA reads TGCGCCAGCAGCTATCCGACGGCACGAAACTCCTACGAGCAGTACTTC. Translating it yields CASSYPTARNSYEQYF.

J is TRBJ1-2 and V is TRBV25-1, with D unresolved. CDR3 length equals 14 residues. Trimming stripped 2 bases from V and 4 bases from J, with 11 bases between. Germline V lookup: CDR1 MGHDK, CDR2 SYGVNS. The CDR3, as DNA: TGTGCCAGCAGTGAAGCTGGGCGAATCTATGGCTACACCTTC. This gives the protein CASSEAGRIYGYTF.

V gene TRBV19 combines with J gene TRBJ2-7, with TRBD1 identical over 11 bases. CDR3 length equals 13 residues. J was trimmed by 10 bases and V by 3 bases; bases with no gene match: 5. Germline-derived CDR1 and CDR2 are LNHDA and SQIVND (reference sequence). In nucleotides, the CDR3 is TGTGCCAGTAGTATCGGGACAGGGGGTCCCCAGTACTTC. Protein sequence: CASSIGTGGPQYF.

This clone is a singleton in its sample. J is TRBJ2-2 and V is TRBV7-3, with D perhaps TRBD2 (6 bases). CDR1 and CDR2 from the germline V gene are SGHTA and FQGTGA. This CDR3 comprises 14 residues. Between the trimmed V and J ends, which lost 5 bases and 4 bases, there was a span of 11 bases. The CDR3 coding sequence is TGTGCCAGCAGCCGGGACTCTTCCACCGGGGAGCTGTTTTTT. Amino acid sequence: CASSRDSSTGELFF. Complete variable domain (other parts from reference TRBV7-3 and TRBJ2-2): GAGVSQTPSNKVTEKGKYVELRCDPISGHTALYWYRQSLGQGPEFLIYFQGTGAADDSGLPNDRFFAVRPEGSVSTLKIQRTERGDSAVYLCASSRDSSTGELFFGEGSRLTVL.